This T cell receptor beta chain was documented in a study of CD8 T cells in Susac syndrome. RNA totalling roughly 0.45 to 1 ug underwent reverse transcription with random hexamers. TCRdb recomputed calls from the immunoSEQ multiplex PCR reads with MiXCR, one row per CDR3 protein. The table includes tens of thousands of distinct CDR3 sequences, approximately 96% detected once. Sequencing was carried out using CD8+ T cells from PBMCs. This clonotype was obtained from a human donor with Susac syndrome.

The CDR3 region is CSASGVPSYEQYF. DNA for the CDR3: TGCAGTGCTAGTGGGGTACCGTCCTACGAGCAGTACTTC. The V call is TRBV20-1, the J call TRBJ2-7, with D unresolved. There are 13 residues in the CDR3. Germline lookup yields CDR1 DFQATT and CDR2 SNEGSKA (reference sequence). V dropped 3 bases and J dropped 1 base, with 10 bases sitting between them.